This T cell receptor (beta chain) originates from a study of molecular identifiers for immune sequencing clone quantification. Broader study findings: Barcode sharing among identical TCR molecules could make large clones appear smaller. Spiked Jurkat TCR RNA originating from one cell could reportedly be identified amid more than 800,000 naive cells.

Preparation methods for the bulk TCR libraries were those previously described, with listed TCR primers. One entry per CDR3 protein, called by TCRdb with MiXCR from the PCR reads. The sample holds roughly 630,000 distinct CDR3 sequences; about 25% are singletons and the top ten take 0.78%. Comment on this clonotype: The target antigen is unknown. With a much larger clone just one base away, this may be a read error.

This clonotype was sampled from a human donor in good health. Some libraries in this study had Jurkat cell RNA spiked in. The sequencing input was naive CD8+ T cells from blood, with Jurkat cell RNA spiked in. As for subset: FACS-sorted CD8+CD4-CCR7+CD45RA+ naive T cells.

As DNA, the CDR3 is TGTGCCAGCAGCCCGATGACAGGAAGCTCCTACGAGCAGTACTTC. The encoded protein is CASSPMTGSSYEQYF. The J gene is TRBJ2-7, the V gene TRBV7-9, with D maybe TRBD1 (6 bases). The CDR3 length is 15 residues. Germline values: CDR1 SEHNR, CDR2 FQNEAQ (reference sequence). Trimming took 5 bases from V and 0 from J, leaving 14 bases between them.